This T cell receptor beta chain was documented in a study of shared clonotypes between healthy human individuals. The protocol was immunoSEQ multiplex PCR, while the TCRdb copy is restricted to in-frame clones and leaves out a portion. The profile shows over 2 million clones, roughly 94% of them singletons. Germline V gene lookup returns CDR1 MGHRA and CDR2 YSYEKL. This CDR3 is 16 amino acids long. V lost 1 base and J 1 base, leaving 12 bases between the germline ends. From CD4+ cells came CD45RA+ naive and CD45RA-negative memory subsets. The sample consisted of naive CD4+ T cells sorted from blood. The subset denotes: CD45RA+ positively selected. The TCR comes from a man aged 18-30 years in good health. The genes are TRBV4-1 and TRBJ2-3; perhaps TRBD2 as D (5 bases). CDR3 in amino acids: CASSQVEAAGTDTQYF. The CDR3, as DNA: TGCGCCAGCAGCCAAGTTGAAGCGGCGGGCACAGATACGCAGTATTTT.